Shown below are 27 T cell receptor beta chains from a single sample sequenced in a study of early T cells in non-severe SARS-CoV-2 infection. A single record per CDR3 protein comes from TCRdb applying MiXCR to the 5' RACE reads. The sample holds some 64,000 distinct CDR3 sequences, 8% to 9% seen once. The specimen was whole blood, collected at baseline. Receptor source: an adult who was a healthcare worker with PCR-confirmed SARS-CoV-2 infection or an uninfected control (not recorded which).

This clonotype has only a few counts. V gene TRBV7-9 combines with J gene TRBJ2-5; the D is unclear. CDR3 length: 12 residues. Germline V gene data show CDR1 as SEHNR and CDR2 as FQNEAQ (reference sequence). V dropped 3 bases and J dropped 2 bases, with 4 bases sitting between them. The CDR3 region is CASSFEQETQYF. CDR3 bases: TGTGCCAGCAGCTTCGAGCAAGAGACCCAGTACTTC.

Many counts were recorded for this clonotype. The chain carries TRBV12-3 or TRBV12-4 and TRBJ2-2; D tentatively reads TRBD1 or TRBD2 (5 bases each). The CDR3 extends over 15 amino acids. Trimming removed 7 bases from V and 5 bases from J, with 17 bases in between. This chain's CDR3 is CASTPWGRGTGELFF. The CDR3 DNA reads TGTGCCAGCACCCCCTGGGGGAGAGGGACCGGGGAGCTGTTTTTT.

The chain joins TRBV19 to TRBJ1-1; D is unresolved. The length of the CDR3 is 14 residues. The V gene lost 4 bases and the J gene lost 1 base, with 10 bases spanning the gap. The germline gives CDR1 LNHDA, CDR2 SQIVND (reference sequence). The CDR3 reads CASSTTVKNTEAFF. The CDR3 nucleotides read TGTGCCAGTAGTACGACCGTCAAGAACACTGAAGCTTTCTTT.

This clonotype was recorded a few times. The V and J genes are TRBV10-3 and TRBJ2-1; unclear D gene. The CDR3 length is 12 residues. V gave up 0 bases and J gave up 15 bases, with 12 bases separating them. In germline, CDR1 is ENHRY, CDR2 SYGVKD. DNA of the CDR3: TGTGCCATCAGTGAGTCGCTGAGGTTGCGGTTCTTC. Residues: CAISESLRLRFF.

The gene calls are TRBV5-1 and TRBJ1-1; 7 bases align to TRBD1. V gave up 0 bases and J gave up 2 bases; unmatched junction bases: 4. Germline CDR1 is SGHRS and CDR2 is YFSETQ. The CDR3 is made up of 15 amino acids. The CDR3 reads CASSLVQGVNTEAFF. The CDR3, as DNA: TGCGCCAGCAGCTTGGTTCAGGGGGTTAACACTGAAGCTTTCTTT. Together with reference TRBV5-1 and TRBJ1-1, the CDR3 gives the full variable domain: KAGVTQTPRYLIKTRGQQVTLSCSPISGHRSVSWYQQTPGQGLQFLFEYFSETQRNKGNFPGRFSGRQFSNSRSEMNVSTLELGDSALYLCASSLVQGVNTEAFFGQGTRLTVV.

This clonotype has at least ten counts. The gene calls are TRBV7-6 and TRBJ2-5; maybe TRBD2 (6 bases). V shed 5 bases and J shed 5 bases, with 15 bases lying between them. Germline V gives CDR1 SGHVS, CDR2 FNYEAQ. The CDR3 is made up of 14 amino acids. The CDR3 loop reads CASSRGLDMETQYF. For the CDR3, the DNA is TGTGCCAGCAGCCGGGGACTGGACATGGAGACCCAGTACTTC.

This clonotype has more than one count but fewer than ten. The rearrangement joins TRBV4-1 to TRBJ1-1; 7 bases are shared with TRBD1. This CDR3 region has 15 residues. V shed 4 bases, J shed 5 bases, and the junction held 10 bases outside the gene matches. Germline assignment: CDR1 MGHRA and CDR2 YSYEKL. CDR3 region: CASSLSGGDRTEAFF. The CDR3 DNA is TGCGCCAGCAGCCTATCAGGGGGAGATCGGACTGAAGCTTTCTTT.

This clonotype was observed a few times. The DNA for the CDR3 is TGCGCCAGCAGCTCGACTACTAGCACAGATACGCAGTATTTT. As protein: CASSSTTSTDTQYF. The chain uses TRBV5-1 and TRBJ2-3; tentative D call: TRBD2 (5 bases). The CDR3 totals 14 residues. Germline lookup yields CDR1 SGHRS and CDR2 YFSETQ. V was clipped by 3 bases and J by 0 bases, with 8 bases between them. Using reference TRBV5-1 and TRBJ2-3 for the parts outside the CDR3, the full variable domain is KAGVTQTPRYLIKTRGQQVTLSCSPISGHRSVSWYQQTPGQGLQFLFEYFSETQRNKGNFPGRFSGRQFSNSRSEMNVSTLELGDSALYLCASSSTTSTDTQYFGPGTRLTVL.

At least ten counts were recorded for this clonotype. The rearrangement uses TRBV18 and TRBJ2-7; 9 bases align to TRBD2. Trimming at V came to 0 bases and at J to 7 bases, leaving 7 bases not matched to a gene. Germline V gene sequence: CDR1 KGHSH, CDR2 LQKENI. The CDR3 is 15 residues long. The CDR3 is CASSPPGLASGEQYF. CDR3 sequence (DNA): TGTGCCAGCTCACCACCGGGACTAGCATCGGGGGAGCAGTACTTC.

This clonotype has a handful of counts. Here the CDR3 reads CASSQSSVEQETQYF. The CDR3 region has the DNA TGTGCCAGCTCACAGAGTTCGGTAGAACAAGAGACCCAGTACTTC. V usage is TRBV18 and J usage is TRBJ2-5; the D is unclear. The germline CDR1 and CDR2 sequences are KGHSH and LQKENI. There are 15 residues in the CDR3. The germline V and J ends were trimmed by 4 bases and 2 bases, with 14 bases remaining between them.

In its sample, this clonotype was seen many times. This sequence joins TRBV29-1 and TRBJ2-7; 10 nucleotides agree with TRBD1. Germline lookup yields CDR1 SQVTM and CDR2 ANQGSEA. This CDR3 has 13 amino acids. Losses at the gene ends were 4 bases for V and 3 bases for J; bases not matched to a gene: 3. The CDR3 spells CSVARDRGYEQYF. The CDR3, as DNA: TGCAGCGTTGCCCGGGACAGGGGCTACGAGCAGTACTTC.

This clonotype was counted only a few times. This chain joins TRBV11-2 and TRBJ2-2; 7 bases map to TRBD2. Looked up from germline, CDR1 is SGHAT and CDR2 is FQNNGV. The CDR3 consists of 15 residues. V dropped 3 bases and J dropped 6; count of bases not matched to a gene: 7. CDR3 nucleotides: TGTGCCAGCAGCTTGAGGGGTCTAGCGGCCGGGGAGCTGTTTTTT. As protein: CASSLRGLAAGELFF.

The chain is built from TRBV5-8 and TRBJ2-3; D not resolved. V lost 0 bases to trimming and J lost 14 bases, with 10 bases between them. The length of the CDR3 is 11 residues. From germline, CDR1 is SGHTS and CDR2 YDEGEE. The CDR3 region is CASSLETVSYF. In nucleotides, the CDR3 is TGTGCCAGCAGCTTGGAGACGGTATCGTATTTT.

This clonotype was picked up a small number of times. The chain is built from TRBV27 and TRBJ2-7, with D perhaps being TRBD1 or TRBD2 (6 bases each). Germline CDR1 MNHEY, CDR2 SMNVEV (reference sequence). The ends were cut back, 3 bases at V and 3 bases at J, with 12 bases in the middle. The CDR3 spans 14 residues. CDR3 sequence (DNA): TGTGCCAGCAGTTTTAGGGGGGCTAGCTACGAGCAGTACTTC. Encoded protein: CASSFRGASYEQYF.

This clonotype was seen repeatedly, ten times or more. V usage is TRBV5-6 and J usage is TRBJ2-7; the D is unclear. Between the trimmed V and J ends, which lost 0 bases and 0 bases, there was a span of 4 bases. This CDR3 is 13 amino acids long. Per germline, CDR1 SGHDT and CDR2 YYEEEE. The CDR3 here is CASSLDISYEQYF. DNA of the CDR3: TGTGCCAGCAGCTTGGACATCTCCTACGAGCAGTACTTC.

This clonotype showed up many times. The chain joins TRBV10-3 to TRBJ2-3, with D tentatively TRBD1 (6 bases). The CDR3 contains 13 residues. CDR1 is ENHRY, CDR2 SYGVKD, per germline. V lost 8 bases to trimming and J lost 4 bases, with 13 bases between them. CDR3 bases: TGTGCCATCCGACAGGCTTCAGCAGATACGCAGTATTTT. This sequence encodes CAIRQASADTQYF.

The J gene is TRBJ1-1, the V gene TRBV7-9; D is unresolved. The CDR3 runs 15 residues. CDR1 SEHNR and CDR2 FQNEAQ come from the germline V gene (reference sequence). V lost 2 bases and J lost 6, with 16 bases in between. The DNA for the CDR3 is TGTGCCAGCAGCTTAAGTATACGGGAGGTCGCTGAAGCTTTCTTT. Amino acid sequence: CASSLSIREVAEAFF.

A few counts support this clonotype. V gene TRBV7-9 combines with J gene TRBJ1-1; D may be TRBD1 (5 bases). Germline V gene lookup returns CDR1 SEHNR and CDR2 FQNEAQ (reference sequence). V lost 3 bases to trimming and J lost 2 bases, with 13 bases between them. This CDR3 is 15 amino acids long. The CDR3 here is CASSLAAGANTEAFF. Written as DNA, the CDR3 is TGTGCCAGCAGCTTGGCGGCCGGGGCAAACACTGAAGCTTTCTTT.

The sample holds many counts of this clonotype. V usage is TRBV10-3 and J usage is TRBJ2-1; tentative D call: TRBD1 (6 bases). The CDR3 is 14 residues long. Germline assignment: CDR1 ENHRY and CDR2 SYGVKD. V lost 6 bases, J lost 4 bases, and 13 bases lay in between. The CDR3 is CAIRLRTDYNEQFF. The CDR3 DNA sequence: TGTGCCATCAGGTTGAGGACAGATTACAATGAGCAGTTCTTC.

In this sample, this clonotype turned up many times. The CDR3 nucleotides read TGTGCCAGCAGCTTGGCCGAGGCGGAATACGAGCAGTACTTC. It encodes CASSLAEAEYEQYF. The chain links TRBV5-6 to TRBJ2-7; D remains unclear. The V end lost 0 bases, the J end lost 4 bases, and 11 bases lay between the germline ends. This CDR3 contains 14 residues. Germline values: CDR1 SGHDT, CDR2 YYEEEE.

This clonotype was seen ten or more times. The chain combines TRBV19 with TRBJ2-7; D may be TRBD2 (6 bases). CDR1 is LNHDA, CDR2 SQIVND, per germline (reference sequence). The CDR3 loop spans 14 amino acids. Trimming took 6 bases from V and 2 from J, leaving 14 bases between them. CDR3 sequence reads: CASSDLGLPYEQYF. The CDR3 DNA sequence: TGTGCCAGTAGCGATTTGGGACTTCCCTACGAGCAGTACTTC.

In this sample, this clonotype turned up many times. V usage is TRBV7-2 and J usage is TRBJ1-4, with a possible D match to TRBD1 (6 bases). The CDR3 runs 14 residues. From germline, CDR1 is SGHTA and CDR2 FQGNSA. Trimming took off 6 bases at V and 0 bases at J, with 8 bases between the two ends. This CDR3 is CASSRTATNEKLFF. The CDR3 region has the DNA TGTGCCAGCAGTCGGACAGCAACTAATGAAAAACTGTTTTTT.

The genes are TRBV11-3 and TRBJ2-3; D is perhaps TRBD1 (6 bases). Deletions cut 1 base from V and 6 bases from J, with 20 bases between. CDR3 size: 17 residues. Germline-derived CDR1 and CDR2 are SGHNT and YENEEA. This chain's CDR3 is CASSLGEQGPYKDTQYF. Here the CDR3 DNA reads TGTGCCAGCAGCTTAGGGGAACAGGGCCCCTACAAGGATACGCAGTATTTT.

This clonotype appeared a few times. This chain links TRBV5-6 with TRBJ2-3; tentative D call: TRBD1 (5 bases). V lost 0 bases, J lost 5 bases, and 7 bases lay in between. Looked up from germline, CDR1 is SGHDT and CDR2 is YYEEEE. This CDR3 has 13 residues. The CDR3 region has the DNA TGTGCCAGCAGCTTGGAGGGGCAAGATACGCAGTATTTT. It is translated as CASSLEGQDTQYF.

This clonotype was counted ten times or more. V usage is TRBV11-2 and J usage is TRBJ2-4; D unresolved. V shed 4 bases and J shed 7 bases, with 14 bases lying between them. This CDR3 is built from 14 residues. Germline-derived CDR1 and CDR2 are SGHAT and FQNNGV. The CDR3 reads CASSWTASGNIQYF. DNA of the CDR3: TGTGCCAGCAGCTGGACGGCAAGTGGGAACATTCAGTACTTC.

The table lists this clonotype with a few counts. J is TRBJ2-3 and V is TRBV5-5; 8 bases are a match to TRBD2. Germline V CDR1 and CDR2: SGHKS, YYEKEE (reference sequence). V shed 4 bases and J 4 bases; nucleotides not matched to a gene: 11. The length of the CDR3 is 16 residues. This CDR3 reads CASSDPGLGFSDTQYF. CDR3 DNA sequence: TGTGCCAGCAGCGACCCGGGACTAGGATTCTCAGATACGCAGTATTTT.

CDR3 loop: CASSYQGLTYEQYF. The CDR3 nucleotides are TGTGCCAGCAGTTACCAGGGACTAACCTACGAGCAGTACTTC. The gene calls are TRBV6-6 and TRBJ2-7; 7 bases align to TRBD2. The CDR3 is made up of 14 amino acids. With V trimmed by 2 bases and J by 2 bases, 3 bases remained unmatched. Germline CDR1 reads MNHNY; CDR2 reads SVGAGI (reference sequence).